These 5 T cell receptor beta chains were all obtained from the same sample, sequenced in a study of T cells in Graves' hyperthyroidism and ophthalmopathy. Amplified regions were TCR beta CDR3 sequences from RNA transcripts. A set of HTBI primers served as the primers for a first-round RT-PCR of the TCR CDR3. In TCRdb, the multiplex PCR reads were re-called with MiXCR into one record per CDR3 protein. The data contain over 150,000 distinct CDR3 sequences, 17% of them singletons. The sample comprised blood. Every receptor here comes from a woman between 45 and 60 years old with Graves' hyperthyroidism.

This sequence joins TRBV6-1 and TRBJ2-2; D ambiguous. The CDR3 sequence is 13 residues long. Deletions cut 7 bases from V and 1 base from J, with 7 bases between. The V gene's germline CDR1 is MNHNS and CDR2 SASEGT. The CDR3 coding sequence is TGTGCCAGCAACACAGTGAACACCGGGGAGCTGTTTTTT. Amino acids: CASNTVNTGELFF.

In this sample, this clonotype turned up many times. The rearrangement uses TRBV6-1 and TRBJ1-5; D call uncertain. Germline assignment: CDR1 MNHNS and CDR2 SASEGT. The CDR3 has 16 amino acids. V was clipped by 8 bases and J by 0 bases, with 17 bases between them. CDR3 protein: CASSVRFSYSNQPQHF. The CDR3 coding sequence is TGTGCCAGCTCGGTCCGTTTCTCCTATAGCAATCAGCCCCAGCATTTT.

This rearrangement joins TRBV5-1 to TRBJ1-2, with D unresolved. Germline V gene data show CDR1 as SGHRS and CDR2 as YFSETQ. The CDR3 is made up of 15 amino acids. The V end lost 0 bases, the J end lost 8 bases, and 17 bases lay between the germline ends. The CDR3 DNA follows: TGCGCCAGCAGCTTGGCCGGATTTGGGTGGAGGGGCTACACCTTC. This sequence encodes CASSLAGFGWRGYTF.

The chain has TRBV6-5 and TRBJ1-2; 9 nucleotides agree with TRBD1. V lost 0 bases, J lost 6 bases, and 5 bases stayed unmatched. The germline V gene has CDR1 MNHEY and CDR2 SVGAGI. There are 15 residues in the CDR3. For the CDR3, the DNA is TGTGCCAGCAGTTACTCCGGGACAGGGCGGGATGGCTACACCTTC. Amino acids: CASSYSGTGRDGYTF.

This clonotype showed up many times. This chain joins TRBV2 and TRBJ1-4; D ambiguous. V was pared by 5 bases and J by 8 bases, with 12 bases between. The CDR3 has 13 amino acids. Looked up from germline, CDR1 is SNHLY and CDR2 is FYNNEI. CDR3 residues: CASSPGVYEKLFF. CDR3 DNA: TGTGCCAGCAGTCCCGGGGTTTACGAAAAACTGTTTTTT.